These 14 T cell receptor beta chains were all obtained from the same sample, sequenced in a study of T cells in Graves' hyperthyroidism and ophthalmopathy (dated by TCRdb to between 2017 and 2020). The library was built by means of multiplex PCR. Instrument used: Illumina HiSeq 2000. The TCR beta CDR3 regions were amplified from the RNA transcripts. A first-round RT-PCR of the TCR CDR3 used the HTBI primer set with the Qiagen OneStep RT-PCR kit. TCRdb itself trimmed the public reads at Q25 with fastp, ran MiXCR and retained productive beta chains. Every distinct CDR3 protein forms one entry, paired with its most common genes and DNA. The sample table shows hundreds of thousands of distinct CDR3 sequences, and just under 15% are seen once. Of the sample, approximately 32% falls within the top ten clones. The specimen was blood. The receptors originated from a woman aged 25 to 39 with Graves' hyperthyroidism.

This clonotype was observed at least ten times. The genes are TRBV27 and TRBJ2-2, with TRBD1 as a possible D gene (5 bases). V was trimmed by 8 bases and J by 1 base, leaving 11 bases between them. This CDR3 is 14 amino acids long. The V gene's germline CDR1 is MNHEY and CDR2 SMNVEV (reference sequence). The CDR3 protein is CASHRWGNTGELFF. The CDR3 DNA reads TGTGCCAGCCACAGGTGGGGGAACACCGGGGAGCTGTTTTTT.

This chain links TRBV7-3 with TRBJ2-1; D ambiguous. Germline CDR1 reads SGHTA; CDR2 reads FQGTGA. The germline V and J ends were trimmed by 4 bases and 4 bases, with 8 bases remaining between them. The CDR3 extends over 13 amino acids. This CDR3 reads CASSSPPYNEQFF. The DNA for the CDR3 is TGTGCCAGCAGCTCCCCCCCTTACAATGAGCAGTTCTTC.

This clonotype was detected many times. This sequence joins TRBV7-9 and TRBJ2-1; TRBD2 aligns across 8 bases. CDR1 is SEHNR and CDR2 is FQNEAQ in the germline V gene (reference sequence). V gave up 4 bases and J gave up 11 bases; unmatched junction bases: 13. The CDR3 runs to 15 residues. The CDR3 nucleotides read TGTGCCAGCAGCTCCGACAGCGGGAGTTCGTATAAGCAGTTCTTC. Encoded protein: CASSSDSGSSYKQFF. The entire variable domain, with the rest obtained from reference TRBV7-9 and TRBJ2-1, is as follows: DTGVSQNPRHKITKRGQNVTFRCDPISEHNRLYWYRQTLGQGPEFLTYFQNEAQLEKSRLLSDRFSAERPKGSFSTLEIQRTEQGDSAMYLCASSSDSGSSYKQFFGPGTRLTVL.

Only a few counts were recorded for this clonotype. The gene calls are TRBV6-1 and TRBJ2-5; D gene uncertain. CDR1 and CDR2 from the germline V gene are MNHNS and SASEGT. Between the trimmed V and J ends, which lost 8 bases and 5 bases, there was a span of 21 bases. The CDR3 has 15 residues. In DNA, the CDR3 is TGTGCCAGCGGTGGACGGGCGTTTTTGGGCGAGACCCAGTACTTC. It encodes CASGGRAFLGETQYF.

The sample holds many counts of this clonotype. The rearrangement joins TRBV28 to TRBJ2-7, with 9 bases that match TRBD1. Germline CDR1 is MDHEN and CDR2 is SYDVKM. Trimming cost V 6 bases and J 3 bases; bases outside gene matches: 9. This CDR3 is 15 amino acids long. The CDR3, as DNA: TGTGCCAGCAGCCCAGCCGGGACAGGGATCTACGAGCAGTACTTC. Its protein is CASSPAGTGIYEQYF.

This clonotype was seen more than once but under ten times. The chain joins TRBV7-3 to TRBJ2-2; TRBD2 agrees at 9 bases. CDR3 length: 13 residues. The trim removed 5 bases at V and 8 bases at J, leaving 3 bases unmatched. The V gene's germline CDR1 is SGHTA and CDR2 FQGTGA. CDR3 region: CASSEREEGELFF. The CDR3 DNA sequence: TGTGCCAGCAGCGAGCGGGAGGAAGGGGAGCTGTTTTTT. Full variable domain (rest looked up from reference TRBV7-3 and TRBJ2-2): GAGVSQTPSNKVTEKGKYVELRCDPISGHTALYWYRQSLGQGPEFLIYFQGTGAADDSGLPNDRFFAVRPEGSVSTLKIQRTERGDSAVYLCASSEREEGELFFGEGSRLTVL.

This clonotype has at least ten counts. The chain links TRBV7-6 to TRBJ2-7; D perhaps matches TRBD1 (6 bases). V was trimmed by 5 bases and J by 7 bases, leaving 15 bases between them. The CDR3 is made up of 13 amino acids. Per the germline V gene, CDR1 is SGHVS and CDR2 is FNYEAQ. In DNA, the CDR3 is TGTGCCAGCAGCCTAACAGGGTCCGGGGAGCAGTACTTC. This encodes CASSLTGSGEQYF.

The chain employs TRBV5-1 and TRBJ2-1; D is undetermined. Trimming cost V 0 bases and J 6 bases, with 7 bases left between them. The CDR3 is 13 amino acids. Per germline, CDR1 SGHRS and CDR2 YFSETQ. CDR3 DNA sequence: TGCGCCAGCAGCTTGGCCGTAATCAATGAGCAGTTCTTC. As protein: CASSLAVINEQFF. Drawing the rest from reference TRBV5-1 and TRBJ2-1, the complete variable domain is KAGVTQTPRYLIKTRGQQVTLSCSPISGHRSVSWYQQTPGQGLQFLFEYFSETQRNKGNFPGRFSGRQFSNSRSEMNVSTLELGDSALYLCASSLAVINEQFFGPGTRLTVL.

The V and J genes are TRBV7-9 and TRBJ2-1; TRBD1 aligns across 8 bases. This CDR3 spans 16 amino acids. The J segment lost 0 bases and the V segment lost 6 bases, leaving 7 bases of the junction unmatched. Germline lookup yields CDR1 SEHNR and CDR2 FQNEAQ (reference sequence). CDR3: CASSPQGVASYNEQFF. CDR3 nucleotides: TGTGCCAGCAGTCCACAGGGGGTAGCCTCCTACAATGAGCAGTTCTTC.

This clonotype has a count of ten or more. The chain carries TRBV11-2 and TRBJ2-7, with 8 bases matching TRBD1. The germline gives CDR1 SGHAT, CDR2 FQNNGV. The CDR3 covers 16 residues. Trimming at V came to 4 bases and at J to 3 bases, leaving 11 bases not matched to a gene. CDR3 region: CASSSRMDRVYYEQYF. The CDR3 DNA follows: TGTGCCAGCAGCTCCCGAATGGACAGGGTGTACTACGAGCAGTACTTC.

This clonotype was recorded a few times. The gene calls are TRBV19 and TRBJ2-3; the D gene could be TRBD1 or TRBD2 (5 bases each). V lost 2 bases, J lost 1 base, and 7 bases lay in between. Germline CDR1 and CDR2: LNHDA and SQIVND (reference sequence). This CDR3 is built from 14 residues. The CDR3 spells CASSIMGGTDTQYF. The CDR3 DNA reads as TGTGCCAGTAGTATAATGGGGGGCACAGATACGCAGTATTTT.

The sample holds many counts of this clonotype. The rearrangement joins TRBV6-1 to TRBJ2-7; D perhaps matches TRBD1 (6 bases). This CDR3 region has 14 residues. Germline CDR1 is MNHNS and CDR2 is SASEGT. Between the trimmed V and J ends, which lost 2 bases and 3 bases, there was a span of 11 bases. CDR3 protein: CASSEPRQDYEQYF. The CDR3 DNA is TGTGCCAGCAGTGAACCTCGACAGGACTACGAGCAGTACTTC.

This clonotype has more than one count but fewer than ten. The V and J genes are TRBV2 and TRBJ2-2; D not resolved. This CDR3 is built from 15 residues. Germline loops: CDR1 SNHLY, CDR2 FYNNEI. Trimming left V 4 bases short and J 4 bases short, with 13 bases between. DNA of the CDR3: TGTGCCAGCAGTGTAGGATTTGTGGGCACCGGGGAGCTGTTTTTT. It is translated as CASSVGFVGTGELFF.

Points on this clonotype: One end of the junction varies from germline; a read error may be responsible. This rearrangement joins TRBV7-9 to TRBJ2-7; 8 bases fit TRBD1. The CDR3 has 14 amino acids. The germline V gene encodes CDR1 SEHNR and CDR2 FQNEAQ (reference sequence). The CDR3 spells CGSSGGQVLREQYF. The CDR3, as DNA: TGTGGCAGCAGTGGGGGACAGGTGCTCCGCGAGCAGTACTTC.